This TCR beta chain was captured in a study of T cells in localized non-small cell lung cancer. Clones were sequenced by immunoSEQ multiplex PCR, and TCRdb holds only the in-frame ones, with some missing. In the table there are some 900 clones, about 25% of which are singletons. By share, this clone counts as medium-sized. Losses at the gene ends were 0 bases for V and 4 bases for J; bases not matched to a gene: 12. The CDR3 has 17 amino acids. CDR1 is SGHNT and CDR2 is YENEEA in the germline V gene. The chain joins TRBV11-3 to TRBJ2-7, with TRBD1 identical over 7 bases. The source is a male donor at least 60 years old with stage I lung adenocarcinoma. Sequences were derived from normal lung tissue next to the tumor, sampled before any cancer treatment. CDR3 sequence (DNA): TGTGCCAGCAGCTTAGACACAGGGGTTAAACTCTCATACGAGCAGTACTTC. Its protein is CASSLDTGVKLSYEQYF.